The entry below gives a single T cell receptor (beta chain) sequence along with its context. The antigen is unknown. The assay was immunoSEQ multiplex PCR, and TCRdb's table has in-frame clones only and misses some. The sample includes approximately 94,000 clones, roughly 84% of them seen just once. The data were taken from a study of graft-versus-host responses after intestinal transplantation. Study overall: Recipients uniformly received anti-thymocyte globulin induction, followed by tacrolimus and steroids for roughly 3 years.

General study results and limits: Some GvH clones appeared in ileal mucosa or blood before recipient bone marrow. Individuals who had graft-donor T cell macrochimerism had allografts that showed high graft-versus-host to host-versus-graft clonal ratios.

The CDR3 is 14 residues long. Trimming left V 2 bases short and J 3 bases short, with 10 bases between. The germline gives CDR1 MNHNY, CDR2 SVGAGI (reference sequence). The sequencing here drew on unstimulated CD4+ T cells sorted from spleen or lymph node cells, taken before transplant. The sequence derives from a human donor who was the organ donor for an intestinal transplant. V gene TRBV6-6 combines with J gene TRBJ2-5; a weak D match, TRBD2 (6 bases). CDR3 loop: CASSYGIAEETQYF. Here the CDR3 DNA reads TGTGCCAGCAGTTACGGAATAGCGGAAGAGACCCAGTACTTC.